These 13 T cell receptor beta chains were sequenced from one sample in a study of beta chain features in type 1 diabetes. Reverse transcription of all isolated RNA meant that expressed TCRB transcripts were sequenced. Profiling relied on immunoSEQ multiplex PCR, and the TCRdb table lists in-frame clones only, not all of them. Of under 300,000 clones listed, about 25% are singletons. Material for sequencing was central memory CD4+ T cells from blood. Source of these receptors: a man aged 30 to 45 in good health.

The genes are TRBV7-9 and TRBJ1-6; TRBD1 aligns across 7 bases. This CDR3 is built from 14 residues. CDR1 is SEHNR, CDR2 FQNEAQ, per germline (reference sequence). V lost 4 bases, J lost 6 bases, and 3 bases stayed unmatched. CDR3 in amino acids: CASSSGTANSPLHF. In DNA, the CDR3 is TGTGCCAGCAGCTCCGGGACAGCTAATTCACCCCTCCACTTT.

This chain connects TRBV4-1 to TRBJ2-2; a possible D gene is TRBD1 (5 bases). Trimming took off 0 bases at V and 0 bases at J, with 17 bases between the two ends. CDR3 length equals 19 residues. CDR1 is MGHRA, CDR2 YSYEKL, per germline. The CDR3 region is CASSQEGRRKNSNTGELFF. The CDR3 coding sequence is TGCGCCAGCAGCCAAGAGGGGCGACGGAAGAATTCGAACACCGGGGAGCTGTTTTTT.

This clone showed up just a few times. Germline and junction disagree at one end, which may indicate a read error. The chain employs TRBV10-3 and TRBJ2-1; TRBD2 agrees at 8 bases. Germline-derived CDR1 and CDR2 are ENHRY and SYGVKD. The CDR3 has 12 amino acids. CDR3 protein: CAIRSSGSILVF. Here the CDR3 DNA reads TGTGCCATCAGGTCCAGCGGGAGTATACTGGTCTTC.

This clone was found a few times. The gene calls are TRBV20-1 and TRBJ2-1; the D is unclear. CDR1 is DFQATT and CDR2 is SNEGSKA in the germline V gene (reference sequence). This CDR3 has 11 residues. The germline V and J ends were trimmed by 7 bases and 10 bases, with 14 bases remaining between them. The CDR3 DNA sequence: TGCAGTGGCGTCCGCCGCGGCGAGCAGTTCTTC. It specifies CSGVRRGEQFF.

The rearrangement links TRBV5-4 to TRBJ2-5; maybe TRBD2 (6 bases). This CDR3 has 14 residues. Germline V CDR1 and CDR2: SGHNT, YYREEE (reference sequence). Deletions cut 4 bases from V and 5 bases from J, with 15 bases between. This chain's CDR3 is CASSVRGSQETQYF. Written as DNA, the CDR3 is TGTGCCAGCAGCGTGCGGGGAAGCCAGGAGACCCAGTACTTC.

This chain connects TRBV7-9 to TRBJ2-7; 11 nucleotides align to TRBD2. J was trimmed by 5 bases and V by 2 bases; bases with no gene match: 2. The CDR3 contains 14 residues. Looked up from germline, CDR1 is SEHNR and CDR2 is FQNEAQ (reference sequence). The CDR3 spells CASSLTLAGDEQYF. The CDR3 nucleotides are TGTGCCAGCAGCTTAACACTAGCGGGAGACGAGCAGTACTTC.

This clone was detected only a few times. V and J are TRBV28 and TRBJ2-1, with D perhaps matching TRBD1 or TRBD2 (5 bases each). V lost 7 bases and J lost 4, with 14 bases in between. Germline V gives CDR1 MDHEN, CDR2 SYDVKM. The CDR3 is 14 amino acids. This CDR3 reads CASTITGAYNEQFF. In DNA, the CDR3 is TGTGCCAGCACCATAACCGGGGCGTACAATGAGCAGTTCTTC.

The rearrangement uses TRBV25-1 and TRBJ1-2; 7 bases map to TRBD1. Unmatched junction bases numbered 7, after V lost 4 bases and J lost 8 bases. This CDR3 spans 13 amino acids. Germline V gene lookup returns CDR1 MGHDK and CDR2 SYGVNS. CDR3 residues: CASSGYRGHGYTF. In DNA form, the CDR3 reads TGTGCCAGCAGTGGCTACAGGGGCCACGGCTACACCTTC.

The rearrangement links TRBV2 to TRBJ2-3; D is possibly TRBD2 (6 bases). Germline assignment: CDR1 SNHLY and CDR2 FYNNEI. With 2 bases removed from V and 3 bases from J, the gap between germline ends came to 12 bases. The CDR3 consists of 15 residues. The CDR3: CASSETSMRTDTQYF. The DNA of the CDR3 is TGTGCCAGCAGTGAAACTAGCATGCGGACAGATACGCAGTATTTT.

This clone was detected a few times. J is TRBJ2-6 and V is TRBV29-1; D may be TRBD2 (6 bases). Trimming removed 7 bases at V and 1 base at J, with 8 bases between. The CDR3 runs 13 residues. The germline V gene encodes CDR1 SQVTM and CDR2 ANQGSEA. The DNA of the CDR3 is TGCAGCGCGGAGGGATCTGGGGCCAACGTCCTGACTTTC. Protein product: CSAEGSGANVLTF.

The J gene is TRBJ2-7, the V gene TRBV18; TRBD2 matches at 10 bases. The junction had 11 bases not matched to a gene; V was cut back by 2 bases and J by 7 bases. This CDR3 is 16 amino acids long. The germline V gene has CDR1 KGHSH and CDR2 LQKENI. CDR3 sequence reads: CASSPRIASGRDEQYF. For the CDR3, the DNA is TGTGCCAGCTCACCAAGGATAGCTAGCGGGAGAGATGAGCAGTACTTC.

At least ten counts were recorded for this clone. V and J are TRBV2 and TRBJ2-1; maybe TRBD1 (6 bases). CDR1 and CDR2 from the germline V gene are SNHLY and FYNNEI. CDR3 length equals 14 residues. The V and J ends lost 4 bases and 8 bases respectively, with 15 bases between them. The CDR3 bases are TGTGCCAGCAGTGGACAGGTTATAGGAGATGAGCAGTTCTTC. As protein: CASSGQVIGDEQFF. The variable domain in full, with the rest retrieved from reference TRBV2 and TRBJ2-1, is EPEVTQTPSHQVTQMGQEVILRCVPISNHLYFYWYRQILGQKVEFLVSFYNNEISEKSEIFDDQFSVERPDGSNFTLKIRSTKLEDSAMYFCASSGQVIGDEQFFGPGTRLTVL.

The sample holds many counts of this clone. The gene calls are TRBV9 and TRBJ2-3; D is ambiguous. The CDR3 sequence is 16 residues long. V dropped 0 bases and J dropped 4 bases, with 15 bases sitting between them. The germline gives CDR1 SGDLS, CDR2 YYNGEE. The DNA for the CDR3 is TGTGCCAGCAGCGTAGTAGGTCTGGCAAGCGCAGATACGCAGTATTTT. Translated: CASSVVGLASADTQYF. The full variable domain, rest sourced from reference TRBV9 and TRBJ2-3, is DSGVTQTPKHLITATGQRVTLRCSPRSGDLSVYWYQQSLDQGLQFLIQYYNGEERAKGNILERFSAQQFPDLHSELNLSSLELGDSALYFCASSVVGLASADTQYFGPGTRLTVL.